Below are 24 T cell receptor beta chains sequenced from a single sample in a study of beta chain features in type 1 diabetes. No antigen has been identified for these receptors. Study-level results: People with Type 1 diabetes carried modestly yet significantly shorter TCRB CDR3s in all four CD4+ subsets.

Reverse transcribing all isolated RNA meant expressed TCRB transcripts were sequenced. Measured with immunoSEQ multiplex PCR; TCRdb has only the in-frame clones, and not every one. The sample shows about 700,000 clones, roughly 13% of them seen only once. What was sequenced was naive CD4+ T cells from blood. The receptors originated from a man aged 18 to 35 with type 1 diabetes.

This rearrangement joins TRBV7-2 to TRBJ2-7; no clear D gene. Trimming removed 2 bases from V and 5 bases from J, with 7 bases in between. This CDR3 region has 12 residues. Germline assignment: CDR1 SGHTA and CDR2 FQGNSA. DNA of the CDR3: TGTGCCAGCAGCTTAAATGTAAACGAGCAGTACTTC. This sequence encodes CASSLNVNEQYF.

This clone was found a few times. The same CDR3 arises from other DNA sequences in this sample as well. This chain connects TRBV29-1 to TRBJ2-3; 10 nucleotides agree with TRBD2. The CDR3 covers 14 residues. CDR1 is SQVTM and CDR2 is ANQGSEA in the germline V gene. After removal of 6 bases from V and 2 bases from J, the junction contained 5 bases not matched to a gene. The CDR3 sequence: CSVGSGGATDTQYF. DNA of the CDR3: TGCAGCGTCGGGAGCGGGGGGGCCACAGATACGCAGTATTTT.

This clone was counted between two and nine times. This chain uses TRBV7-9 with TRBJ1-2; D perhaps matches TRBD1 (5 bases). The V end lost 6 bases, the J end lost 8 bases, and 16 bases lay between the germline ends. The CDR3 has 13 residues. Germline loops: CDR1 SEHNR, CDR2 FQNEAQ (reference sequence). The CDR3 sequence: CASSPDILSGYTF. In nucleotides, the CDR3 is TGTGCCAGCAGTCCGGACATATTGAGCGGCTACACCTTC. The variable domain in full, with the rest retrieved from reference TRBV7-9 and TRBJ1-2, is DTGVSQNPRHKITKRGQNVTFRCDPISEHNRLYWYRQTLGQGPEFLTYFQNEAQLEKSRLLSDRFSAERPKGSFSTLEIQRTEQGDSAMYLCASSPDILSGYTFGSGTRLTVV.

This clone appeared a few times. The genes are TRBV2 and TRBJ2-7, with D possibly matching TRBD1 (6 bases). This CDR3 is built from 14 residues. Germline lookup yields CDR1 SNHLY and CDR2 FYNNEI. The V end was cut by 2 bases, the J end by 2 bases, with 10 bases between. The CDR3 protein is CASSEQGPAYEQYF. In DNA, the CDR3 is TGTGCCAGCAGTGAACAGGGGCCCGCCTACGAGCAGTACTTC.

The chain is built from TRBV14 and TRBJ2-1; TRBD2 matches at 12 bases. The CDR3 sequence is 20 residues long. V shed 3 bases and J 1 base; nucleotides not matched to a gene: 13. Germline V gives CDR1 SGHDN, CDR2 FVKESK. DNA of the CDR3: TGTGCCAGCAGCCACCTAGCGGGGGGGCAAAATCCTTGGTCCTACAATGAGCAGTTCTTC. Its protein is CASSHLAGGQNPWSYNEQFF.

The chain combines TRBV9 with TRBJ2-7, with a tentative D call TRBD1 (6 bases). The CDR3 length is 13 residues. V gave up 3 bases and J gave up 3 bases, with 10 bases separating them. The germline V gene encodes CDR1 SGDLS and CDR2 YYNGEE. CDR3 sequence (DNA): TGTGCCAGCAGCGGACAGGTGATCTACGAGCAGTACTTC. Translation: CASSGQVIYEQYF.

This clone was observed a handful of times. The CDR3 nucleotides read TGTGCCAGCAGCGGACGGGAAAGCGGCAGCAACCTTGGGGACAATGAGCAGTTCTTC. Residues: CASSGRESGSNLGDNEQFF. The chain couples TRBV9 to TRBJ2-1; D perhaps matches TRBD2 (5 bases). V was shortened by 3 bases and J by 5 bases, with 27 bases between the two germline ends. Germline V gene sequence: CDR1 SGDLS, CDR2 YYNGEE. This CDR3 spans 19 amino acids.

This clone was seen a few times. Additional DNA sequences in this sample encode the identical CDR3. This chain joins TRBV5-1 and TRBJ2-2, with D unclear. This CDR3 spans 12 amino acids. Trimming took 0 bases from V and 6 from J, leaving 3 bases between them. Germline V gene sequence: CDR1 SGHRS, CDR2 YFSETQ. CDR3 residues: CASSLGPGELFF. In DNA, the CDR3 is TGCGCCAGCAGCTTGGGTCCCGGGGAGCTGTTTTTT.

The chain is built from TRBV5-1 and TRBJ2-6; D is undetermined. The length of the CDR3 is 16 residues. CDR1 SGHRS and CDR2 YFSETQ come from the germline V gene. V lost 2 bases and J 2 bases, leaving 11 bases between the germline ends. The CDR3 DNA is TGCGCCAGCAGCTTCGGTTCGATAGCTGGGGCCAACGTCCTGACTTTC. This translates into CASSFGSIAGANVLTF.

There are a few counts of this clone. The CDR3, as DNA: TGTGCCAGCAGGGCGGCGGGCAATCAGCCCCAGCATTTT. This encodes CASRAAGNQPQHF. The J gene is TRBJ1-5, the V gene TRBV25-1, with no clear D. Trimming took off 6 bases at V and 2 bases at J, with 8 bases between the two ends. The CDR3 consists of 13 residues. CDR1 and CDR2 (germline): MGHDK, SYGVNS.

This chain joins TRBV25-1 and TRBJ2-3; D unclear. The V gene's germline CDR1 is MGHDK and CDR2 SYGVNS. This CDR3 region has 16 residues. Trimming removed 1 base at V and 0 bases at J, with 11 bases between. CDR3 nucleotide sequence: TGTGCCAGCAGTGAATCGCCTACCCAAAGCACAGATACGCAGTATTTT. This sequence encodes CASSESPTQSTDTQYF.

This clone has only a few counts. The V and J genes are TRBV25-1 and TRBJ1-1, with 8 bases identical to TRBD1. CDR3 size: 14 residues. From germline, CDR1 is MGHDK and CDR2 SYGVNS. Losses at the gene ends were 4 bases for V and 7 bases for J; bases not matched to a gene: 8. Here the CDR3 reads CASSVRTGHGEAFF. In DNA form, the CDR3 reads TGTGCCAGCAGTGTGAGGACAGGGCATGGTGAAGCTTTCTTT.

A few counts support this clone. This rearrangement joins TRBV6-5 to TRBJ2-7, with no clear D. There are 14 residues in the CDR3. V lost 4 bases and J lost 4, with 14 bases in between. Looked up from germline, CDR1 is MNHEY and CDR2 is SVGAGI. The CDR3 loop reads CASSWGSERYEQYF. CDR3 in DNA: TGTGCCAGCAGTTGGGGTTCGGAACGGTACGAGCAGTACTTC.

This clone has at least ten counts. The chain combines TRBV14 with TRBJ2-4; either TRBD1 or TRBD2 may supply D (5 bases each). The CDR3 extends over 13 amino acids. The V gene's germline CDR1 is SGHDN and CDR2 FVKESK. Trimming cost V 1 base and J 13 bases, with 14 bases left between them. The CDR3 DNA is TGTGCCAGCAGCCAAGTTCGGGGCGGGCCCCAGTACTTC. It is translated as CASSQVRGGPQYF.

A few counts support this clone. The rearrangement links TRBV10-2 to TRBJ2-3, with D maybe TRBD1 (6 bases). V was shortened by 2 bases and J by 3 bases, with 9 bases between the two germline ends. Germline V gene sequence: CDR1 WSHSY, CDR2 SAAADI. This CDR3 has 14 residues. The CDR3 is CASSERQGTDTQYF. The DNA for the CDR3 is TGCGCCAGCAGTGAGAGGCAGGGGACAGATACGCAGTATTTT.

The CDR3 spells CAWSKGQGYGYTF. The CDR3 DNA follows: TGTGCCTGGAGTAAAGGACAGGGCTATGGCTACACCTTC. V usage is TRBV30 and J usage is TRBJ1-2; the match to TRBD1 covers 8 bases. Germline V gene data show CDR1 as GTSNPN and CDR2 as SVGIG (reference sequence). The CDR3 is 13 amino acids. V dropped 2 bases and J dropped 4; count of bases not matched to a gene: 3.

The chain couples TRBV6-1 to TRBJ2-3, with 7 bases lining up with TRBD1. Germline-derived CDR1 and CDR2 are MNHNS and SASEGT. The CDR3 covers 14 residues. V lost 5 bases and J lost 2; bases outside the gene matches: 4. The CDR3 region has the DNA TGTGCCAGCAGTTCAGGGGGTGACACAGATACGCAGTATTTT. It is translated as CASSSGGDTDTQYF.

Only a few counts were recorded for this clone. The genes are TRBV5-4 and TRBJ1-1; possibly TRBD1 for D (5 bases). CDR3 length equals 14 residues. V gave up 0 bases and J gave up 7 bases, with 13 bases separating them. Germline V gene sequence: CDR1 SGHNT, CDR2 YYREEE (reference sequence). CDR3 sequence: CASSLVGAYNEAFF. DNA of the CDR3: TGTGCCAGCAGCTTGGTAGGGGCTTACAATGAAGCTTTCTTT.

This clone was detected a few times. CDR3 sequence reads: CAISVNSGGGSENEQFF. In DNA form, the CDR3 reads TGTGCCATCAGTGTTAATAGCGGGGGGGGCTCGGAGAATGAGCAGTTCTTC. The chain uses TRBV10-3 and TRBJ2-1; TRBD2 aligns across 11 bases. Trimming cost V 4 bases and J 7 bases; bases outside gene matches: 12. Looked up from germline, CDR1 is ENHRY and CDR2 is SYGVKD. The CDR3 has 17 residues.

This clone was seen only a few times. This chain links TRBV7-3 with TRBJ2-5; D is perhaps TRBD1 (6 bases). Germline V gene sequence: CDR1 SGHTA, CDR2 FQGTGA. V was pared by 5 bases and J by 5 bases, with 24 bases between. CDR3 length equals 17 residues. Here the CDR3 reads CASSPGQPGVFWETQYF. The CDR3 DNA is TGTGCCAGCAGCCCAGGACAGCCTGGGGTTTTCTGGGAGACCCAGTACTTC.

This clone has only a few counts. Other DNA sequences of this sample code for an identical CDR3. The chain recombines TRBV4-1 with TRBJ1-5, with D uncertain. Germline V gives CDR1 MGHRA, CDR2 YSYEKL. V dropped 0 bases and J dropped 4 bases, with 13 bases sitting between them. The CDR3 is 16 residues long. CDR3 DNA: TGCGCCAGCAGCCAAGAAACTGGACGGGGTAATCAGCCCCAGCATTTT. Protein sequence: CASSQETGRGNQPQHF.

This chain uses TRBV7-2 with TRBJ2-1; 10 bases map to TRBD1. The germline V gene encodes CDR1 SGHTA and CDR2 FQGNSA. The CDR3 runs 15 residues. The trim removed 1 base at V and 9 bases at J, leaving 6 bases unmatched. The CDR3 loop reads CASSLVGDRGGEQFF. Written as DNA, the CDR3 is TGTGCCAGCAGCTTAGTTGGGGACAGGGGCGGTGAGCAGTTCTTC.

The chain carries TRBV15 and TRBJ2-3; D might be TRBD1 or TRBD2, each matching 6 bases. Germline V gene data show CDR1 as LNHNV and CDR2 as YYDKDF (reference sequence). This CDR3 is built from 16 residues. With 5 bases removed from V and 2 bases from J, the gap between germline ends came to 17 bases. In nucleotides, the CDR3 is TGTGCCACCAGCCTCCCCCGGGGGCGAAACACAGATACGCAGTATTTT. It codes for CATSLPRGRNTDTQYF.

The V call is TRBV28, the J call TRBJ2-7; 9 bases fit TRBD2. The junction had 2 bases not matched to a gene; V was cut back by 2 bases and J by 3 bases. From germline, CDR1 is MDHEN and CDR2 SYDVKM. The CDR3 consists of 14 residues. DNA of the CDR3: TGTGCCAGCAGTTTAGGAGCGGGGGGCTACGAGCAGTACTTC. Translating gives CASSLGAGGYEQYF.